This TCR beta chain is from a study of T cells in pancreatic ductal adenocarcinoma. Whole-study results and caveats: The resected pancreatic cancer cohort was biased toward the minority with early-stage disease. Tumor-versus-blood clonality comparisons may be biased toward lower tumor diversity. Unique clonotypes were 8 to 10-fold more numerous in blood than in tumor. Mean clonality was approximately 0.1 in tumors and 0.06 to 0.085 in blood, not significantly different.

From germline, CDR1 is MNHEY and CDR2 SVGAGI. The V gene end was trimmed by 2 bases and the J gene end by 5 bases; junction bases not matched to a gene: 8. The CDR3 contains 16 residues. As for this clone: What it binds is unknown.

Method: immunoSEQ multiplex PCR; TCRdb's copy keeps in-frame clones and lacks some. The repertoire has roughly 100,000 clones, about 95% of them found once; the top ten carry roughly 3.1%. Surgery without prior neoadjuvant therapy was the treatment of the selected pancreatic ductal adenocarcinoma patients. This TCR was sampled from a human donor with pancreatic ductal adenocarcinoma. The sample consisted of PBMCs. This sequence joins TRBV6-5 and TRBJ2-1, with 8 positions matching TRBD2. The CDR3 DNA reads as TGTGCCAGCAGTTACCACACGGGACTAGGGGACAATGAGCAGTTCTTC. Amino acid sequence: CASSYHTGLGDNEQFF.